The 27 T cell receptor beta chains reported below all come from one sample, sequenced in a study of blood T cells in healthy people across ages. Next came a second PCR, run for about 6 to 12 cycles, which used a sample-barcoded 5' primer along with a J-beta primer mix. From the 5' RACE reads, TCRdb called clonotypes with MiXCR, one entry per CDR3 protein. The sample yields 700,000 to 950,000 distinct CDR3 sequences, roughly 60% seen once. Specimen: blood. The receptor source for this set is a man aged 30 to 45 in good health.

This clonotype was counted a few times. CDR3 sequence: CASKKRRHNEQFF. CDR3 nucleotide sequence: TGTGCCAGCAAAAAGCGGAGGCACAATGAGCAGTTCTTC. The J gene is TRBJ2-1, the V gene TRBV27, with a possible D match to TRBD2 (5 bases). Per the germline V gene, CDR1 is MNHEY and CDR2 is SMNVEV (reference sequence). Deletions cut 7 bases from V and 5 bases from J, with 12 bases between. The CDR3 extends over 13 amino acids.

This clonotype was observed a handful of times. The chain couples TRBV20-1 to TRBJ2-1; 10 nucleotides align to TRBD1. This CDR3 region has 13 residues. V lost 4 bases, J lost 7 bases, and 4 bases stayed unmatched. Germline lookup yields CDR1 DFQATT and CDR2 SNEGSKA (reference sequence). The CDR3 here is CSATGTGENEQFF. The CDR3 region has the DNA TGCAGTGCTACCGGGACAGGGGAGAATGAGCAGTTCTTC.

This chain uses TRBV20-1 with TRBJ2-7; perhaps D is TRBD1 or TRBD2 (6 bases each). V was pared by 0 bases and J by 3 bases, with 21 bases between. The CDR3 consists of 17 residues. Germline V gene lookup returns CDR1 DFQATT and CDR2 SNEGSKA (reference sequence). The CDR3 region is CSARDQGSGGPIYEQYF. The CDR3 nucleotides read TGCAGTGCTAGAGATCAGGGGTCAGGAGGGCCGATCTACGAGCAGTACTTC.

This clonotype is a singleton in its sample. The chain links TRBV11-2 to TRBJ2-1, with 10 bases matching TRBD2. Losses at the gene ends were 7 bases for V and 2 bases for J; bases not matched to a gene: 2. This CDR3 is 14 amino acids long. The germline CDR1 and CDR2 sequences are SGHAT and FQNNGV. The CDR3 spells CASKGLATYNEQFF. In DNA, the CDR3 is TGTGCCAGCAAGGGACTAGCGACCTACAATGAGCAGTTCTTC.

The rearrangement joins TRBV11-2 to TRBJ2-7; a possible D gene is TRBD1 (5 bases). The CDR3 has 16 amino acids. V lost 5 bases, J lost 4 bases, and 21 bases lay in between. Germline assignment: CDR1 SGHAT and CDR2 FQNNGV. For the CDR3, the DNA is TGTGCCAGCAGCGCGAGAGGCGGCAGGGCCTTTTACGAGCAGTACTTC. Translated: CASSARGGRAFYEQYF.

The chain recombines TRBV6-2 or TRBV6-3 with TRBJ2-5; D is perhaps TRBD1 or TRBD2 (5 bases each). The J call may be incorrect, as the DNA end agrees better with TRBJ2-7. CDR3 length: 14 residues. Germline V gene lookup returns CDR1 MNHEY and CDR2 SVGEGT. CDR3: CASSFRTDGGEQYF. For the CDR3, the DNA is TGTGCCAGCAGTTTCAGGACGGATGGGGGCGAGCAGTACTTC.

The CDR3 sequence is CSAASGTNTDTQYF. In DNA form, the CDR3 reads TGCAGTGCGGCAAGCGGGACTAACACAGATACGCAGTATTTT. This chain uses TRBV20-1 with TRBJ2-3; the match to TRBD2 covers 7 bases. J lost 2 bases, V lost 6 bases, and 8 bases had no gene match. The CDR3 runs 14 residues. The V gene's germline CDR1 is DFQATT and CDR2 SNEGSKA (reference sequence).

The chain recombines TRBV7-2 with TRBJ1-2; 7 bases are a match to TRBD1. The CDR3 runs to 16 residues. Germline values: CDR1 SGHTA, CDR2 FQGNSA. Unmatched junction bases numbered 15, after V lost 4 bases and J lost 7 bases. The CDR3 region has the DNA TGTGCCAGCAGCTCGTCGCCTCAGACAGGGATCCGTGGCTACACCTTC. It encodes CASSSSPQTGIRGYTF.

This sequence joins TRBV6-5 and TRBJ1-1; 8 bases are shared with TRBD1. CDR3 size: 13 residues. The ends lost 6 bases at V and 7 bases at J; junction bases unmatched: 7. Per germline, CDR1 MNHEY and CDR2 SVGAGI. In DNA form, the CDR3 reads TGTGCCAGCAGCTGGGACAGGATGGGTGAAGCTTTCTTT. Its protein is CASSWDRMGEAFF.

DNA of the CDR3: TGTGCCACCAGCAACCGGCGCGGGACGCCTAATGAAAAACTGTTTTTT. It specifies CATSNRRGTPNEKLFF. The J gene is TRBJ1-4, the V gene TRBV15; the D gene is possibly TRBD1 (5 bases). The V gene lost 4 bases and the J gene lost 3 bases, with 15 bases spanning the gap. Germline lookup yields CDR1 LNHNV and CDR2 YYDKDF (reference sequence). The CDR3 covers 16 residues.

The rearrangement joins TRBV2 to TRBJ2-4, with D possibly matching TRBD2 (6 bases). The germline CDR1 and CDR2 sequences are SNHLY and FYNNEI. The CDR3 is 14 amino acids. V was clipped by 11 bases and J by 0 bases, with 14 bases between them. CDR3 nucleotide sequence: TGTGCCGGGCGGGACCCGCTAGCCAAAAACATTCAGTACTTC. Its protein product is CAGRDPLAKNIQYF.

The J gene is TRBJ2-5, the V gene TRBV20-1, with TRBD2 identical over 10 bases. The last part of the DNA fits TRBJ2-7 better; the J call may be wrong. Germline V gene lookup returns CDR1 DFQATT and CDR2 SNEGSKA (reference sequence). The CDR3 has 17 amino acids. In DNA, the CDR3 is TGCAGTGCTAACCCAAAGCGGGGGGGCGTTAGGACCTACGAGCAGTACTTC. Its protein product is CSANPKRGGVRTYEQYF.

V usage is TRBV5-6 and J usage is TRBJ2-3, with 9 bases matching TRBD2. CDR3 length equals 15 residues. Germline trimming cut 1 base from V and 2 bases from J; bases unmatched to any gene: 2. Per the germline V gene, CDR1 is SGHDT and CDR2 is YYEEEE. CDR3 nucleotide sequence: TGTGCCAGCAGCTTGCCTAGCGGGGACACAGATACGCAGTATTTT. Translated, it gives CASSLPSGDTDTQYF.

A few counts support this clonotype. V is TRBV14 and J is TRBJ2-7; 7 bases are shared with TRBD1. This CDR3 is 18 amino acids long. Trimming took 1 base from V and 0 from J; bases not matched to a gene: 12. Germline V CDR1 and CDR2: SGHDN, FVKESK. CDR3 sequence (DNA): TGTGCCAGCAGCCAAGTTTCTGCGTTCCGGGACAGCTCCTACGAGCAGTACTTC. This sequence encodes CASSQVSAFRDSSYEQYF.

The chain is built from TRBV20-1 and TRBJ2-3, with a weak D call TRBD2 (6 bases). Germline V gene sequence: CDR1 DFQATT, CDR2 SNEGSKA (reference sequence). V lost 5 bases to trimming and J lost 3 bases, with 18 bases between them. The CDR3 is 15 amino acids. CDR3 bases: TGCAGTGCTGGCACTGGGGCCGCGGGAACAGATACGCAGTATTTT. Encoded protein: CSAGTGAAGTDTQYF.

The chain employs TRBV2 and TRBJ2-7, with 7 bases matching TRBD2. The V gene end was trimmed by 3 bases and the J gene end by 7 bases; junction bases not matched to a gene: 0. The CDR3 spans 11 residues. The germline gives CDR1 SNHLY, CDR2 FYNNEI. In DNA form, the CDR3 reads TGTGCCAGCAGTGACGGGGGGGAGCAGTACTTC. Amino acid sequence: CASSDGGEQYF.

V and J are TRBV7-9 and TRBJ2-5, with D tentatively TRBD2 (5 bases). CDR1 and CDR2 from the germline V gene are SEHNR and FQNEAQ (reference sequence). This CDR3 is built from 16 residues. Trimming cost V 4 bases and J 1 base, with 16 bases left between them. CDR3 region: CASSSSEVATQETQYF. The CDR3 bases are TGTGCCAGCAGCTCGTCGGAGGTAGCGACCCAAGAGACCCAGTACTTC.

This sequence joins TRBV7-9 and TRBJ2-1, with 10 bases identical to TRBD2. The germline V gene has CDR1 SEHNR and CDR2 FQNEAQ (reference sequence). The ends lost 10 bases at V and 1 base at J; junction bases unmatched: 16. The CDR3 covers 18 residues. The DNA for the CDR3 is TGTGCCACAAATAGCGGGGGGTCCTCTGACCGATCCTACAATGAGCAGTTCTTC. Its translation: CATNSGGSSDRSYNEQFF.

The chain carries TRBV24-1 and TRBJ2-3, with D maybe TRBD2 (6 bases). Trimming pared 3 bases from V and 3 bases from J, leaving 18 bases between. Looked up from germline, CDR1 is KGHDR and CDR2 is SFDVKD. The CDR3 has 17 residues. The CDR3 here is CATSDGYKGLSTDTQYF. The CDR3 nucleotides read TGTGCCACCAGTGATGGTTACAAGGGACTTAGTACAGATACGCAGTATTTT.

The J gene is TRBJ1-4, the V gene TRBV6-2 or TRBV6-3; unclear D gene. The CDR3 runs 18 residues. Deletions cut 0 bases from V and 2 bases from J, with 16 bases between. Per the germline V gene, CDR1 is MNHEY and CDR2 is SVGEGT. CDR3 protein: CASSYSSTVAVTNEKLFF. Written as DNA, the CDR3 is TGTGCCAGCAGTTACTCCTCCACAGTGGCCGTGACTAATGAAAAACTGTTTTTT.

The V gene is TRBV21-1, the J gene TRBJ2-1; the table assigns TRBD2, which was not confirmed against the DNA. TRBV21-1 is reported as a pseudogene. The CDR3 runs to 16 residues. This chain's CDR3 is CASSIGGLGVNNEQFF. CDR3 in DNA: TGTGCCAGCAGCATCGGGGGACTAGGAGTGAACAATGAGCAGTTCTTC.

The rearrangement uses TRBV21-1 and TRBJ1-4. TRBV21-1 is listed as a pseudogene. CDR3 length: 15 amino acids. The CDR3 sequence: CASSKVQGRREKLFF. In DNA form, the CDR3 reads TGTGCCAGCAGCAAAGTCCAGGGCCGGCGGGAAAAACTGTTTTTT.

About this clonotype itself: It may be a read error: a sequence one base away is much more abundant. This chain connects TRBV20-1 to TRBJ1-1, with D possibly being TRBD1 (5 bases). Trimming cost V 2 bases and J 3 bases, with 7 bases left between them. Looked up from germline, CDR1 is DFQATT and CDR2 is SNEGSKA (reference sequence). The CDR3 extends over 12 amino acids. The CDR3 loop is CSARRGDTEAFF. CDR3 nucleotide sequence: TGCAGTGCTAGACGGGGGGACACTGAAGCTTTCTTT.

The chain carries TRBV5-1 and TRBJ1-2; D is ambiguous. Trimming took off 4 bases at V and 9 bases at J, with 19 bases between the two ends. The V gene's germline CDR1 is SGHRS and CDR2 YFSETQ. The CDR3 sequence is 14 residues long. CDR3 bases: TGCGCCAGCAGCCCGTGGACCGACGTCCTGAGCTACACCTTC. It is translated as CASSPWTDVLSYTF.

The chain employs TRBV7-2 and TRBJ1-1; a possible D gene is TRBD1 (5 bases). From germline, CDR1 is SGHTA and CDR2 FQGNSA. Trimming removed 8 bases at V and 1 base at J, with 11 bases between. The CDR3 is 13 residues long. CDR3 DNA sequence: TGTGCCAGCGCCCCAGGGAAGAACACTGAAGCTTTCTTT. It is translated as CASAPGKNTEAFF.

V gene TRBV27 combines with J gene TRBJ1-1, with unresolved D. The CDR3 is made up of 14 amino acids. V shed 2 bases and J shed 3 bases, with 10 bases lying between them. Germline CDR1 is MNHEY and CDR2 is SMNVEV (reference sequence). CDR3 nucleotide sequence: TGTGCCAGCAGTTTAGGCAGGAAATACACTGAAGCTTTCTTT. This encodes CASSLGRKYTEAFF.

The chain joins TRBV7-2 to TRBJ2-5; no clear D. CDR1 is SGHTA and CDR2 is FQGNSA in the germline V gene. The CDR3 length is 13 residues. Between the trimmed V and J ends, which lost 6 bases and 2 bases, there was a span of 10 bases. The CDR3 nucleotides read TGTGCCAGCAGTGACTTATATCAAGAGACCCAGTACTTC. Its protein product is CASSDLYQETQYF.